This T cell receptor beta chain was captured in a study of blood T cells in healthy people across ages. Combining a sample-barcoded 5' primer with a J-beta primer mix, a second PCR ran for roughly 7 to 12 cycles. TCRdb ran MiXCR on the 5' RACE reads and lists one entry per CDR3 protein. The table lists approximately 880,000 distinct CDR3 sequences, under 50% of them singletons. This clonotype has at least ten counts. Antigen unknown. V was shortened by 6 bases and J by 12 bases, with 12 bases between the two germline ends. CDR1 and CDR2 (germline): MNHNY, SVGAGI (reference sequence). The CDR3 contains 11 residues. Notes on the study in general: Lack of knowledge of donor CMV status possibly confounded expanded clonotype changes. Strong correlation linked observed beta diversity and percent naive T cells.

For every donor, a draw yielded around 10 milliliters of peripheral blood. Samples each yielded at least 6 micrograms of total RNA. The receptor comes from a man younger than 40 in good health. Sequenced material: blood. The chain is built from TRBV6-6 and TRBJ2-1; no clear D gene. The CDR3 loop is CASSQAGLQFF. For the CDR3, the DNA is TGTGCCAGCAGCCAAGCAGGTCTGCAGTTCTTC.